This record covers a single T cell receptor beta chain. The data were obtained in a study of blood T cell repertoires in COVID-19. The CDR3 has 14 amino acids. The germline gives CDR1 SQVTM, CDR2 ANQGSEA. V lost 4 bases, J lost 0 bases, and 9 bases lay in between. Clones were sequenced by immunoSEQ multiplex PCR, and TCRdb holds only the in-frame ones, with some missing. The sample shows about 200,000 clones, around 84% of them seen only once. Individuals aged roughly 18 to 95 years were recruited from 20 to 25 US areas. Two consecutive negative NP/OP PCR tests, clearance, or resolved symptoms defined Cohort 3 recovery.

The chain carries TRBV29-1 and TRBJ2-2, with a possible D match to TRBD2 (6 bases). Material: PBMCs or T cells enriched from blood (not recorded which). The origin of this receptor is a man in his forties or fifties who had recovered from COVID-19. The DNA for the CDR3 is TGCAGCGTTGTGGAGGGGACGAACACCGGGGAGCTGTTTTTT. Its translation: CSVVEGTNTGELFF.